This T cell receptor beta chain was captured in a study of blood T cells in healthy people across ages. For the second PCR, which ran for roughly 6 to 11 cycles, a sample-barcoded 5' primer and a J-beta primer mix were used. MiXCR, run by TCRdb on the 5' RACE reads, gives a single entry per CDR3 protein. Here the sample spans roughly 1,100,000 distinct CDR3 sequences, under 30% being singletons. Study observations and caveats: Among T cells, TCR beta diversity per million cells dropped roughly linearly as age rose.

This clonotype was counted a few times. Its antigen is currently unknown. Germline V gene sequence: CDR1 MGHDK, CDR2 SYGVNS. The CDR3 has 13 residues. J lost 4 bases, V lost 6 bases, and 5 bases had no gene match. These data were likewise used in another study, on T cells of mothers and their children.

Sample: blood. The chain recombines TRBV25-1 with TRBJ1-2, with 7 bases fitting TRBD1. The sequence came from a girl aged 2-10 years in good health. Here the CDR3 DNA reads TGTGCCAGCAGGGGGGGACAGAGCTATGGCTACACCTTC. Its protein product is CASRGGQSYGYTF.